The rows below give T cell receptor beta chains drawn from one sample of a study of technical replicates of blood from four donors. Sequenced by immunoSEQ multiplex PCR; TCRdb stores in-frame clones only, minus some. The data show about 49,000 clones, roughly 92% seen once. Sequences were obtained from PBMCs. Every receptor here comes from a human donor in good health. Some clones in this sample may be carry-over from other donors' samples. Both conserved end residues are trimmed from each CDR3. A D gene is named only where the DNA matches it firmly. Clone size is not always given. Where it is, it says once, few, many or a class for expanded clones.

cdr3_aa v_call d_call clone_size
ASSSRSTSGTGETQY TRBV7-2 TRBD2 .
ASSSLRDRGFEQY TRBV11-2 TRBD1 few
ASSFGTGAYEQY TRBV2 TRBD1 .
ASSRTGGVYEQY TRBV5-6 TRBD1 .
ASSDFRTNQPQH TRBV2 . .
ASSKTSGVVTQY TRBV6-6 TRBD2 .
ASSLVQGIVGEQY TRBV11-2 . .
ASSQPRGQGNQPQH TRBV6-6 TRBD1 .
ASSVSPSYEQY TRBV2 . .
ASTLTSGNYEQY TRBV7-2 TRBD2 .
ASSLARVSSYEQY TRBV11-2 . .
ASSPRTGHDYGYT TRBV18 TRBD1 .
ASSLGGLDYGYT TRBV7-2 . once
ASSLGLAVTGELF TRBV5-1 TRBD2 once
SVSGSYNEQF TRBV29-1 . .
ASSRTSVADTQY TRBV2 TRBD2 .
ATSRDGQGHQPQH TRBV15 . .
ASGLEGATQY TRBV4-3 . .
ASTKRTGQSDGYT TRBV21-1 . once
ASRSGRASYNEQF TRBV2 TRBD2 .
ATSSRQGGYGYT TRBV15 TRBD1 .
ASSLVGTGGAGEQF TRBV7-8 TRBD1 .
ASSFTGMNTEAF TRBV7-9 . .
ASSSLGRDNNEKLF TRBV2 . .
ASSPYRDNEQY TRBV18 . .
ASSPTQGSTEAF TRBV7-9 . .
ASSVASGGGRSVTDTQY TRBV2 TRBD2 .
ASSRESGGGTGELF TRBV9 TRBD2 few
ASTLGQTYNSPLH TRBV6-1 . .
ASSGDTFTGELF TRBV5-1 . .
ASSFRLAGNEQF TRBV27 TRBD2 .
ASSAGGYTDTQY TRBV5-1 TRBD1 few
ASSPDTNYGYT TRBV18 . .
ASSLAVGTSAYNEQF TRBV5-6 TRBD2 .
ASRETGNQPQH TRBV2 TRBD1 .
ASSAGDRSRDEQF TRBV6-5 . .
ASSQGGQGRRDTQY TRBV4-3 TRBD1 .
ASSGWDRVFGTNEKLF TRBV6-1 TRBD1 .
ASSFDVAGELF TRBV11-2 . .
AWSVFGPANYGYT TRBV30 . once
ASSGASGGPTEQF TRBV2 TRBD2 .
ASHPTSGGQETQY TRBV2 TRBD2 few
ASISRQRGAF TRBV28 . .
ASSPLTGENTEAF TRBV28 TRBD1 .
ASSQDRGQPQH TRBV4-3 . .
ASSTGTASMNTEAF TRBV19 TRBD1 .
ASSFAPDNEQF TRBV7-2 . .
ASSYLLALHNEQF TRBV6-5 . .
ASSERGGWYTQY TRBV25-1 TRBD2 .
ASSPPASRNTGELF TRBV18 . .
ASSYNSHGTGRNQPQH TRBV6-7 TRBD1 .
ASSGTGDYNEQF TRBV7-9 TRBD1 .
ASLAGGSGNTGELF TRBV5-1 TRBD2 .
ASSFRGGAETQY TRBV11-2 TRBD2 once
ASSKRGAGQETQY TRBV21-1 . .
ASSVDSSSGNTIY TRBV13 . .
ASSRTSGEAPGELF TRBV2 TRBD2 .
ASSPGDRGEQY TRBV11-2 TRBD1 .
ASSLRDRGGNSPLH TRBV7-8 TRBD1 few